These 14 T cell receptor beta chains share one sample of origin, sequenced in a study of blood T cell repertoires in COVID-19. Only in-frame clones appear in the TCRdb table, and some are missing; sequencing was by immunoSEQ multiplex PCR. Of about 150,000 clones in the sample, just over 90% were seen once. The specimen sequenced was peripheral blood. The receptors were gathered from a man aged 18 to 30 with COVID-19, enrolled during active disease.

This chain uses TRBV27 with TRBJ1-1; D is possibly TRBD1 (6 bases). From germline, CDR1 is MNHEY and CDR2 SMNVEV (reference sequence). The length of the CDR3 is 14 residues. Trimming took off 5 bases at V and 4 bases at J, with 14 bases between the two ends. As DNA, the CDR3 is TGTGCCAGCAGTCTCGGACAGTGGGGCACTGAAGCTTTCTTT. Encoded protein: CASSLGQWGTEAFF.

The chain recombines TRBV6-6 with TRBJ2-7, with D possibly matching TRBD2 (6 bases). CDR1 MNHNY and CDR2 SVGAGI come from the germline V gene (reference sequence). The CDR3 length is 15 residues. Trimming shortened V by 2 bases and J by 2 bases, and 13 bases separated the two germline ends. The CDR3 sequence is CASSYESGPPYEQYF. CDR3 nucleotide sequence: TGTGCCAGCAGTTACGAGAGCGGGCCCCCCTACGAGCAGTACTTC.

This clone appeared a single time. V gene TRBV6-1 combines with J gene TRBJ2-1, with 7 bases identical to TRBD1. The CDR3 is made up of 12 amino acids. J gave up 9 bases and V 3 bases, and 2 bases lay outside the gene matches. CDR1 and CDR2 from the germline V gene are MNHNS and SASEGT. CDR3 protein: CASSDRGIEQFF. For the CDR3, the DNA is TGTGCCAGCAGTGACAGGGGGATTGAGCAGTTCTTC.

The gene calls are TRBV2 and TRBJ1-5, with 9 bases lining up with TRBD1. The CDR3 consists of 13 residues. Germline lookup yields CDR1 SNHLY and CDR2 FYNNEI. V lost 8 bases, J lost 6 bases, and 5 bases stayed unmatched. CDR3 DNA sequence: TGTGCCAGCGACGGGACAGGGTTTCAGCCCCAGCATTTT. Its protein is CASDGTGFQPQHF.

The chain joins TRBV10-1 to TRBJ2-2; D remains ambiguous. Trimming took off 4 bases at V and 2 bases at J, with 5 bases between the two ends. The germline gives CDR1 WNHNN, CDR2 SYGVQD (reference sequence). The CDR3 length is 13 residues. In nucleotides, the CDR3 is TGCGCCAGCAGTGGGCCAAACACCGGGGAGCTGTTTTTT. It encodes CASSGPNTGELFF.

This clone showed up just once. This chain connects TRBV28 to TRBJ2-2; D not resolved. The V gene lost 6 bases and the J gene lost 6 bases, with 5 bases spanning the gap. The germline gives CDR1 MDHEN, CDR2 SYDVKM. This CDR3 comprises 11 residues. The CDR3 region is CASSLPGELFF. CDR3 nucleotide sequence: TGTGCCAGCAGCCTCCCCGGGGAGCTGTTTTTT.

J is TRBJ2-3 and V is TRBV28, with a possible D match to TRBD2 (5 bases). Trimming took 6 bases from V and 0 from J, leaving 13 bases between them. This CDR3 comprises 15 residues. Germline V gives CDR1 MDHEN, CDR2 SYDVKM. In nucleotides, the CDR3 is TGTGCCAGCAGCCCGACTATCCAGAGCACAGATACGCAGTATTTT. Encoded protein: CASSPTIQSTDTQYF.

The V call is TRBV7-3, the J call TRBJ2-1, with 9 positions matching TRBD2. In germline, CDR1 is SGHTA, CDR2 FQGTGA. V was pared by 3 bases and J by 1 base, with 1 base of the junction left unmatched. The CDR3 loop spans 15 amino acids. The CDR3 sequence is CASSFSGSSYNEQFF. The CDR3, as DNA: TGTGCCAGCAGCTTTAGCGGGAGTTCCTACAATGAGCAGTTCTTC. The full variable domain, in which reference TRBV7-3 and TRBJ2-1 provide the parts outside the CDR3, is GAGVSQTPSNKVTEKGKYVELRCDPISGHTALYWYRQSLGQGPEFLIYFQGTGAADDSGLPNDRFFAVRPEGSVSTLKIQRTERGDSAVYLCASSFSGSSYNEQFFGPGTRLTVL.

V gene TRBV7-9 combines with J gene TRBJ1-2, with 7 bases that match TRBD1. J lost 5 bases, V lost 5 bases, and 8 bases had no gene match. This CDR3 contains 14 residues. Germline values: CDR1 SEHNR, CDR2 FQNEAQ (reference sequence). DNA for the CDR3: TGTGCCAGCAGCCCAGGGGGGCTTCGGTATGGCTACACCTTC. Its translation is CASSPGGLRYGYTF.

This chain's CDR3 is CASKAGLPTNEQFF. The CDR3 DNA sequence: TGTGCCAGCAAGGCGGGCCTACCAACCAATGAGCAGTTCTTC. This chain links TRBV6-5 with TRBJ2-1, with TRBD2 as a possible D gene (5 bases). This CDR3 has 14 residues. The germline V gene has CDR1 MNHEY and CDR2 SVGAGI. V lost 7 bases to trimming and J lost 6 bases, with 16 bases between them.

The chain joins TRBV11-2 to TRBJ1-1; D gene unclear. The CDR3 covers 14 residues. The V and J ends lost 1 base and 4 bases respectively, with 10 bases between them. Per the germline V gene, CDR1 is SGHAT and CDR2 is FQNNGV. The CDR3: CASSLVRVVTEAFF. CDR3 DNA: TGTGCCAGCAGCTTAGTCCGGGTGGTCACTGAAGCTTTCTTT.

The chain combines TRBV27 with TRBJ1-1, with D maybe TRBD1 (6 bases). Germline V gene data show CDR1 as MNHEY and CDR2 as SMNVEV (reference sequence). Trimming removed 4 bases at V and 6 bases at J, with 18 bases between. The CDR3 has 15 residues. CDR3 in DNA: TGTGCCAGCAGTTGGTCTGGGGGACCAGGGGCTGAAGCTTTCTTT. Amino acid sequence: CASSWSGGPGAEAFF.

The chain combines TRBV4-3 with TRBJ2-1; 9 nucleotides line up with TRBD2. CDR1 LGHNA and CDR2 YSLEER come from the germline V gene. Trimming cost V 3 bases and J 6 bases; bases outside gene matches: 3. The CDR3 has 14 residues. Here the CDR3 DNA reads TGCGCCAGCAGCCATCGTAGCGGGAGCAATGAGCAGTTCTTC. Its protein is CASSHRSGSNEQFF.

The CDR3 reads CASRGQGASRTNSPLHF. Written as DNA, the CDR3 is TGTGCCAGCAGGGGACAGGGGGCCAGTCGGACCAATTCACCCCTCCACTTT. The rearrangement uses TRBV28 and TRBJ1-6; 12 bases line up with TRBD1. From germline, CDR1 is MDHEN and CDR2 SYDVKM. With V trimmed by 6 bases and J by 7 bases, 10 bases remained unmatched. The CDR3 length is 17 residues.